These 25 T cell receptor beta chains share one sample of origin, sequenced in a study of blood T cells in healthy people across ages. A sample-barcoded 5' primer and a J-beta primer mix were used in a second PCR of about 7 to 11 cycles. TCRdb passed the 5' RACE reads through MiXCR, listing each CDR3 protein once. The repertoire consists of some 930,000 distinct CDR3 sequences, with approximately 32% occurring once and the leading ten covering about a tenth. This sample also belongs to another study, concerning T cells of mothers and their children.

The sequencing sample was made of blood. These receptors were collected from a woman aged 40-49 years in good health.

The chain uses TRBV4-3 and TRBJ1-6, with TRBD1 as a possible D gene (6 bases). Per germline, CDR1 LGHNA and CDR2 YSLEER. CDR3 size: 17 residues. V lost 3 bases and J 4 bases, leaving 16 bases between the germline ends. CDR3: CASSHLQGGGYNSPLHF. The CDR3 DNA reads as TGCGCCAGCAGCCACTTACAGGGAGGGGGTTATAATTCACCCCTCCACTTT.

This clonotype was detected a few times. The chain recombines TRBV7-2 with TRBJ1-4, with 9 bases fitting TRBD1. CDR3 length: 14 amino acids. The V and J ends lost 4 bases and 10 bases, in that order; junction bases with no gene match: 7. The V gene's germline CDR1 is SGHTA and CDR2 FQGNSA. In nucleotides, the CDR3 is TGTGCCAGCAGCTATGACAGGGGGGTCGGAAAACTGTTTTTT. Translated, it gives CASSYDRGVGKLFF.

This clonotype is a singleton in its sample. The genes are TRBV29-1 and TRBJ2-7; D is perhaps TRBD2 (5 bases). V lost 8 bases, J lost 7 bases, and 18 bases lay in between. The CDR3 is 12 residues long. CDR1 is SQVTM, CDR2 ANQGSEA, per germline. The CDR3 sequence is CSTTLGGDEQYF. DNA for the CDR3: TGCAGCACGACCTTAGGAGGAGATGAGCAGTACTTC.

This clonotype was picked up many times. The chain links TRBV29-1 to TRBJ1-3, with 7 bases that match TRBD1. Germline loops: CDR1 SQVTM, CDR2 ANQGSEA. CDR3 size: 15 residues. J was trimmed by 0 bases and V by 7 bases; bases with no gene match: 9. CDR3 nucleotides: TGCAGCGCCCCGGAGGGGGCGGACTCTGGAAACACCATATATTTT. Protein sequence: CSAPEGADSGNTIYF.

Many counts were recorded for this clonotype. The chain uses TRBV29-1 and TRBJ1-1; D unresolved. The germline V and J ends were trimmed by 0 bases and 1 base, with 9 bases remaining between them. This CDR3 spans 14 amino acids. The germline V gene has CDR1 SQVTM and CDR2 ANQGSEA. CDR3 loop: CSVEEPPGNTEAFF. The CDR3 bases are TGCAGCGTTGAAGAGCCCCCGGGGAACACTGAAGCTTTCTTT.

This rearrangement joins TRBV7-2 to TRBJ2-2; 8 nucleotides agree with TRBD2. This CDR3 region has 15 residues. V trimming: 2 bases; J trimming: 5 bases; junction bases outside the gene matches: 4. Germline assignment: CDR1 SGHTA and CDR2 FQGNSA. CDR3 nucleotides: TGTGCCAGCAGCTTACAAGCGGGGGATACCGGGGAGCTGTTTTTT. This sequence encodes CASSLQAGDTGELFF.

J is TRBJ2-5 and V is TRBV5-1; TRBD2 matches at 8 bases. Germline V gene sequence: CDR1 SGHRS, CDR2 YFSETQ. V was pared by 4 bases and J by 1 base, with 6 bases of the junction left unmatched. This CDR3 contains 15 residues. In DNA, the CDR3 is TGCGCCAGCAGCGGCGGGGGGATTATCCAAGAGACCCAGTACTTC. This translates into CASSGGGIIQETQYF.

This clonotype occurred a few times. The chain is built from TRBV7-2 and TRBJ2-1; maybe TRBD2 (7 bases). The germline V gene encodes CDR1 SGHTA and CDR2 FQGNSA. This CDR3 contains 16 residues. Trimming stripped 5 bases from V and 6 bases from J, with 20 bases between. The CDR3 DNA sequence: TGTGCCAGCAGCCCGAGGGGGGGAGCGCCCCCCAATGAGCAGTTCTTC. Translating it yields CASSPRGGAPPNEQFF.

This clonotype has a handful of counts. One end of the junction varies from germline; a read error may be responsible. J is TRBJ1-2 and V is TRBV7-9; D might be TRBD1 (6 bases). CDR1 SEHNR and CDR2 FQNEAQ come from the germline V gene (reference sequence). The CDR3 has 15 residues. CDR3 loop: CANSRGPRENYGYTF. The CDR3 coding sequence is TGTGCCAACAGCCGGGGGCCCAGGGAAAACTATGGCTACACCTTC.

This clonotype was detected ten times or more. The chain uses TRBV11-2 and TRBJ2-5; 8 bases are a match to TRBD2. The CDR3 totals 15 residues. Germline trimming cut 5 bases from V and 2 bases from J; bases unmatched to any gene: 7. The germline V gene has CDR1 SGHAT and CDR2 FQNNGV. Here the CDR3 reads CASSRSVAGQETQYF. The CDR3 bases are TGTGCCAGCAGCCGCAGCGTAGCGGGGCAAGAGACCCAGTACTTC.

The rearrangement joins TRBV5-1 to TRBJ2-5; perhaps TRBD1 as D (5 bases). CDR1 SGHRS and CDR2 YFSETQ come from the germline V gene. V lost 5 bases and J 1 base, leaving 18 bases between the germline ends. The CDR3 consists of 16 residues. The CDR3 loop is CASSPRAGRLQETQYF. The CDR3 nucleotides are TGCGCCAGCAGTCCCCGGGCAGGGCGTCTCCAAGAGACCCAGTACTTC.

V usage is TRBV10-3 and J usage is TRBJ2-1; TRBD2 is a possible D gene (5 bases). The CDR3 covers 15 residues. The germline gives CDR1 ENHRY, CDR2 SYGVKD. V dropped 4 bases and J dropped 0 bases, with 10 bases sitting between them. CDR3 coding DNA: TGTGCCATCAGTGGAGCCCGGGGCTCCTACAATGAGCAGTTCTTC. It yields the protein CAISGARGSYNEQFF.

A word on this clonotype: A single base separates this from a much larger clone, so it may be a read error. The chain is built from TRBV3-1 and TRBJ2-1, with 8 bases matching TRBD2. Germline trimming cut 0 bases from V and 4 bases from J; bases unmatched to any gene: 11. The germline V gene has CDR1 LGHDT and CDR2 YNNKEL (reference sequence). The CDR3 length is 18 residues. The chain's CDR3 is CASSQDTPLAGGYNEQFF. DNA of the CDR3: TGTGCCAGCAGCCAAGATACCCCCCTTGCGGGGGGATACAATGAGCAGTTCTTC.

This chain links TRBV29-1 with TRBJ1-1; D is possibly TRBD1 (6 bases). V lost 5 bases to trimming and J lost 3 bases, with 16 bases between them. Germline CDR1 SQVTM, CDR2 ANQGSEA. The CDR3 covers 14 residues. The CDR3 loop reads CSVKKGGRDTEAFF. CDR3 DNA sequence: TGCAGCGTTAAAAAGGGGGGGCGCGACACTGAAGCTTTCTTT.

This chain connects TRBV4-2 to TRBJ2-5; no firm D call. Germline V gives CDR1 LGHNA, CDR2 YNFKEQ. The V and J ends lost 0 bases and 5 bases respectively, with 7 bases between them. The CDR3 extends over 13 amino acids. DNA for the CDR3: TGTGCCAGCAGCCAAGATGATAGGGAGACCCAGTACTTC. It codes for CASSQDDRETQYF.

This clonotype was found a few times. This may be a read error, as it is one base from a much larger clone. The V and J genes are TRBV12-3 or TRBV12-4 and TRBJ2-6; D is uncertain. The CDR3 has 14 amino acids. V was cut by 6 bases and J by 4 bases, with 10 bases left in between. CDR3 in amino acids: CASSPARGANVLTF. The CDR3 bases are TGTGCCAGCAGCCCGGCCCGGGGGGCCAACGTCCTGACTTTC.

This chain connects TRBV5-1 to TRBJ2-5; perhaps TRBD2 as D (6 bases). V lost 4 bases, J lost 6 bases, and 16 bases lay in between. CDR1 is SGHRS and CDR2 is YFSETQ in the germline V gene. The CDR3 contains 14 residues. CDR3 bases: TGCGCCAGCAGCCCGGACGGGGGTTTGAAGACCCAGTACTTC. The encoded protein is CASSPDGGLKTQYF.

This clonotype was seen many times. The chain has TRBV6-5 and TRBJ1-2, with D maybe TRBD1 (5 bases). Trimming cost V 0 bases and J 4 bases, with 18 bases left between them. CDR1 and CDR2 from the germline V gene are MNHEY and SVGAGI. CDR3 length equals 17 residues. CDR3 loop: CASSYSKTAGTAYGYTF. CDR3 sequence (DNA): TGTGCCAGCAGTTACTCTAAGACAGCTGGTACCGCCTATGGCTACACCTTC.

Many counts were recorded for this clonotype. J is TRBJ2-3 and V is TRBV12-3 or TRBV12-4, with TRBD2 identical over 9 bases. The CDR3 is 14 residues long. Unmatched junction bases numbered 3, after V lost 3 bases and J lost 5 bases. The CDR3 is CASSFSGGQDTQYF. The CDR3 coding sequence is TGTGCCAGCAGTTTTAGCGGGGGACAAGATACGCAGTATTTT.

The count of this clonotype is one. This sequence joins TRBV7-3 and TRBJ1-1, with D possibly TRBD1 on 5 matching bases. Trimming pared 5 bases from V and 11 bases from J, leaving 21 bases between. The CDR3 sequence is 14 residues long. Germline V gives CDR1 SGHTA, CDR2 FQGTGA. CDR3 DNA sequence: TGTGCCAGCAGCCCGAGCGGGTCTGTAGAGGGGGCTTTCTTT. It specifies CASSPSGSVEGAFF.

This clonotype was counted between two and nine times. V and J are TRBV2 and TRBJ2-3, with D possibly matching TRBD2 (6 bases). CDR3 length: 17 amino acids. Germline V gene sequence: CDR1 SNHLY, CDR2 FYNNEI. The germline V and J ends were trimmed by 0 bases and 3 bases, with 16 bases remaining between them. The CDR3, as DNA: TGTGCCAGCAGTGAAGCGCGCGGGAATAGCAGGACAGATACGCAGTATTTT. Amino acids: CASSEARGNSRTDTQYF.

The chain has TRBV25-1 and TRBJ1-4; weak D call: TRBD1 (6 bases). CDR1 MGHDK and CDR2 SYGVNS come from the germline V gene. The V end was cut by 3 bases, the J end by 4 bases, with 12 bases between. This CDR3 has 15 residues. The CDR3 DNA follows: TGTGCCAGCAGTGACCGGACAGATTTTAATGAAAAACTGTTTTTT. Translating it yields CASSDRTDFNEKLFF.

The gene calls are TRBV5-1 and TRBJ2-5; maybe TRBD1 (6 bases). Per germline, CDR1 SGHRS and CDR2 YFSETQ. The CDR3 length is 17 residues. V was pared by 0 bases and J by 1 base, with 16 bases between. CDR3 sequence reads: CASSLGALSGAQETQYF. For the CDR3, the DNA is TGCGCCAGCAGCTTGGGGGCACTCTCAGGGGCCCAAGAGACCCAGTACTTC.

This clonotype showed up just a few times. The chain uses TRBV6-2 or TRBV6-3 and TRBJ2-1; 8 bases agree with TRBD2. The CDR3 loop spans 16 amino acids. V lost 0 bases, J lost 0 bases, and 1 base stayed unmatched. The germline V gene has CDR1 MNHEY and CDR2 SVGEGT. The CDR3 DNA reads TGTGCCAGCAGTTACTCTAGCGGGGCCTCCTACAATGAGCAGTTCTTC. This gives the protein CASSYSSGASYNEQFF.

This clonotype appeared a few times. The chain is built from TRBV9 and TRBJ1-2; 7 bases line up with TRBD1. Trimming took 0 bases from V and 6 from J; bases not matched to a gene: 8. From germline, CDR1 is SGDLS and CDR2 YYNGEE. CDR3 length: 15 residues. This chain's CDR3 is CASSVDGTVLDGYTF. DNA for the CDR3: TGTGCCAGCAGCGTAGATGGGACAGTCTTAGATGGCTACACCTTC.